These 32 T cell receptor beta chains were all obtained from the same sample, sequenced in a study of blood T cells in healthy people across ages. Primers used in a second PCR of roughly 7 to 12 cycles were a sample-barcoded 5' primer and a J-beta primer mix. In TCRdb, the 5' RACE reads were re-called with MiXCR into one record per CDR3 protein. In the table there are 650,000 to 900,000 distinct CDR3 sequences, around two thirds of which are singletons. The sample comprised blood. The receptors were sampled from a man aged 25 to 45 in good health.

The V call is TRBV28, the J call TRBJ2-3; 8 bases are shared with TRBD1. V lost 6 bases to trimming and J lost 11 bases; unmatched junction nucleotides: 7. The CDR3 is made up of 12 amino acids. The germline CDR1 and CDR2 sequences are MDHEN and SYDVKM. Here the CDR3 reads CASRTGERGQYF. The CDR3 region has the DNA TGTGCCAGCAGGACAGGGGAGCGTGGGCAGTATTTT.

The CDR3 region is CASSQGIGANVLTF. Written as DNA, the CDR3 is TGTGCCAGCAGCCAAGGTATCGGGGCCAACGTCCTGACTTTC. The chain employs TRBV14 and TRBJ2-6; D not resolved. This CDR3 has 14 residues. The germline V gene has CDR1 SGHDN and CDR2 FVKESK. Trimming removed 1 base from V and 4 bases from J, with 5 bases in between.

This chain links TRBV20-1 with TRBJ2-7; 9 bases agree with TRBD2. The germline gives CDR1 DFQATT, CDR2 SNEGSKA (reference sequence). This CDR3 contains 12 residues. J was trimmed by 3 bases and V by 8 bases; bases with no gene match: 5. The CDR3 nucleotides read TGCAGTTCTGTGACTAGCGGCTACGAGCAGTACTTC. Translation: CSSVTSGYEQYF.

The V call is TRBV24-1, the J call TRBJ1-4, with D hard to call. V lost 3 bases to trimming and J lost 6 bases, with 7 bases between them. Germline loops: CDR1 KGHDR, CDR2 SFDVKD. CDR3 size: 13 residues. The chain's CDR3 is CATSDGSHEKLFF. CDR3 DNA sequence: TGTGCCACCAGTGATGGGAGCCATGAAAAACTGTTTTTT.

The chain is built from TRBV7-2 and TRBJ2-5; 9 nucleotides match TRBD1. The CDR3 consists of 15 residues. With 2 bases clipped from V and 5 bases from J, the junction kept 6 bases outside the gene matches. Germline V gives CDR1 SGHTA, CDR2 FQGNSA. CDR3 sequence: CASSLLGQGRETQYF. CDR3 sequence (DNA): TGTGCCAGCAGCTTACTGGGACAGGGACGGGAGACCCAGTACTTC.

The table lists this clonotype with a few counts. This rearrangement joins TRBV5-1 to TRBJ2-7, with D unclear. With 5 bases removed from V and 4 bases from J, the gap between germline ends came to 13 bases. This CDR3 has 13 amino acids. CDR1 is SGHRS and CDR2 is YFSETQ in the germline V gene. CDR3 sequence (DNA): TGCGCCAGCAGGGCCAGTGCGGTATACGAGCAGTACTTC. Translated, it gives CASRASAVYEQYF.

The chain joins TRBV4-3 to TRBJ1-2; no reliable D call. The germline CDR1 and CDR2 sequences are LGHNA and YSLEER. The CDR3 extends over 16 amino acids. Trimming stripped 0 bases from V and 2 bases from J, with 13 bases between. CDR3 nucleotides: TGCGCCAGCAGCCAAGAATCCCAGAGACCCAACTATGGCTACACCTTC. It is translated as CASSQESQRPNYGYTF.

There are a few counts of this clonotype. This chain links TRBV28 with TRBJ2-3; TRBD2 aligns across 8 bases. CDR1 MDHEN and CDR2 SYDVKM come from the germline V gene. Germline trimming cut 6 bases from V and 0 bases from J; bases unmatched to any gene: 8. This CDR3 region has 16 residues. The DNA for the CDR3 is TGTGCCAGCAGACCCTTAACTAGCGGAAGCACAGATACGCAGTATTTT. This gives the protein CASRPLTSGSTDTQYF.

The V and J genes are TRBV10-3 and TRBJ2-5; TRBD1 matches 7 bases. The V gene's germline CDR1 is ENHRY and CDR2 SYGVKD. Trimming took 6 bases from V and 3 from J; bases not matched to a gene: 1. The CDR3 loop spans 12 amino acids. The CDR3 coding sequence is TGTGCCATCAGCGGGACAGAAGAGACCCAGTACTTC. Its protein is CAISGTEETQYF.

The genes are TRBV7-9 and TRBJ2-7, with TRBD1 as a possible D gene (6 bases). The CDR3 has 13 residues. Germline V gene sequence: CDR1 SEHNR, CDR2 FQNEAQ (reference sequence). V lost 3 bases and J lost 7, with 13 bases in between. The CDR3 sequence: CASSLGHLGEQYF. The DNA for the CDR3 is TGTGCCAGCAGCTTGGGACACCTAGGGGAGCAGTACTTC.

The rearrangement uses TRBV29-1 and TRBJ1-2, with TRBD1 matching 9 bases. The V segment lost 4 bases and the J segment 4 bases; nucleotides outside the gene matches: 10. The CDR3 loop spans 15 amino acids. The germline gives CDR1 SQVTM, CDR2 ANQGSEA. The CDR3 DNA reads TGCAGCGTTGTCCCACCGGGACAGGGATCCTATGGCTACACCTTC. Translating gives CSVVPPGQGSYGYTF.

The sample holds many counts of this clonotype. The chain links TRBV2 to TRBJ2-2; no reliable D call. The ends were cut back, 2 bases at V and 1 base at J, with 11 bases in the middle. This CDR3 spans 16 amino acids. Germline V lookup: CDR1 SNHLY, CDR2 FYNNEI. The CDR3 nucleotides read TGTGCCAGCAGTGAATCAACCCCAGAGAACACCGGGGAGCTGTTTTTT. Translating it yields CASSESTPENTGELFF. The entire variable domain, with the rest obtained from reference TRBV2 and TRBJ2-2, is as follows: EPEVTQTPSHQVTQMGQEVILRCVPISNHLYFYWYRQILGQKVEFLVSFYNNEISEKSEIFDDQFSVERPDGSNFTLKIRSTKLEDSAMYFCASSESTPENTGELFFGEGSRLTVL.

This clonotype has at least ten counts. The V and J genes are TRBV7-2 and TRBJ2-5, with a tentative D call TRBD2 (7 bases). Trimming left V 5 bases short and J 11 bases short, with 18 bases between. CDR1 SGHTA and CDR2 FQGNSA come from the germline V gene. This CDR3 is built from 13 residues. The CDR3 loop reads CASSPHQGREQYF. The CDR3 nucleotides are TGTGCCAGCAGCCCACACCAGGGGCGGGAGCAGTACTTC.

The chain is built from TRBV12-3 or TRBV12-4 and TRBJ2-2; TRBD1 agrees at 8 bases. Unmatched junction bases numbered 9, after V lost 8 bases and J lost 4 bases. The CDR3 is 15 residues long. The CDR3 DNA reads TGTGCCAGCTCTAACCTGGACAGGGCCACCGGGGAGCTGTTTTTT. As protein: CASSNLDRATGELFF.

The CDR3 is CASSQDGEPEDTQYF. CDR3 bases: TGCGCCAGCAGCCAAGATGGAGAACCGGAGGATACGCAGTATTTT. The chain links TRBV4-3 to TRBJ2-3, with D unresolved. Per the germline V gene, CDR1 is LGHNA and CDR2 is YSLEER. CDR3 length: 15 residues. Trimming took off 0 bases at V and 6 bases at J, with 13 bases between the two ends.

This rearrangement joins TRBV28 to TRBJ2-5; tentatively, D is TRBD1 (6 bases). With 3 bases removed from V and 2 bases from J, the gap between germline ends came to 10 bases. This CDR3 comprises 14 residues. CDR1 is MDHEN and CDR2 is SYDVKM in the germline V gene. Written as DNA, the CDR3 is TGTGCCAGCAGTTTGGGGACACCTCAAGAGACCCAGTACTTC. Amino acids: CASSLGTPQETQYF. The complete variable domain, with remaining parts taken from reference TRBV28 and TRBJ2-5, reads DVKVTQSSRYLVKRTGEKVFLECVQDMDHENMFWYRQDPGLGLRLIYFSYDVKMKEKGDIPEGYSVSREKKERFSLILESASTNQTSMYLCASSLGTPQETQYFGPGTRLLVL.

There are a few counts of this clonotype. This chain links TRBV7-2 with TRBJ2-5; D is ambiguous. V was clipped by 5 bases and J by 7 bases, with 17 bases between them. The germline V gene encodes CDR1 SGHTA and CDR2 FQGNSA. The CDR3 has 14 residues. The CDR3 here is CASSPRHLTATQYF. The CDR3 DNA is TGTGCCAGCAGCCCCCGACATCTCACAGCGACCCAGTACTTC.

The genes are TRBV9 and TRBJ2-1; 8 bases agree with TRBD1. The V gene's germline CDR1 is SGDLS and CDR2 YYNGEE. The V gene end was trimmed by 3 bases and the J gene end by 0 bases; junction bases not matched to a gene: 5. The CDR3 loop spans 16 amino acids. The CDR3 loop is CASSEIQGASYNEQFF. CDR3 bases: TGTGCCAGCAGCGAAATCCAGGGGGCCTCCTACAATGAGCAGTTCTTC. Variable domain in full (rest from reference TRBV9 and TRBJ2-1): DSGVTQTPKHLITATGQRVTLRCSPRSGDLSVYWYQQSLDQGLQFLIQYYNGEERAKGNILERFSAQQFPDLHSELNLSSLELGDSALYFCASSEIQGASYNEQFFGPGTRLTVL.

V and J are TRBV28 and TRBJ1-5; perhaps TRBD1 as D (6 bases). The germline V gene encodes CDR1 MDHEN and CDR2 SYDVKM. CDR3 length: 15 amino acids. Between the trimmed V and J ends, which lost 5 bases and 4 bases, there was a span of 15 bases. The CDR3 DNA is TGTGCCAGCAGTCAAACAGGGCTCGTAAATCAGCCCCAGCATTTT. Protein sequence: CASSQTGLVNQPQHF.

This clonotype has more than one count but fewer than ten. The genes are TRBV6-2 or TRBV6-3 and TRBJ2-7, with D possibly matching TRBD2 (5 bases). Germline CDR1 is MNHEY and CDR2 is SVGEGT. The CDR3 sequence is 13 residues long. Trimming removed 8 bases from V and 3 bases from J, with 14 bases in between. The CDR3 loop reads CASVGVVHYEQYF. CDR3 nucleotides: TGTGCCAGCGTCGGGGTGGTCCACTACGAGCAGTACTTC.

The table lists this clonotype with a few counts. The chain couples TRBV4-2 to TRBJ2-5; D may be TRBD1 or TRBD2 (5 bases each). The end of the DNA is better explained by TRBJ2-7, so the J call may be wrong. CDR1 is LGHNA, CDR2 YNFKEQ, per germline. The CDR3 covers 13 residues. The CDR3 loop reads CASHGGRVDEQYF. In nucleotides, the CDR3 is TGTGCCAGCCACGGAGGCAGGGTGGACGAGCAGTACTTC.

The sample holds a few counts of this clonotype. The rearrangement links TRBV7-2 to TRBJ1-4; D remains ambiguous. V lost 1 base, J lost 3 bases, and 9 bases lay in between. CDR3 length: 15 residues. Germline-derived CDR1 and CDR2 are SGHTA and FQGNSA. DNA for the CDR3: TGTGCCAGCAGCTTAGTATCCGGATCTAATGAAAAACTGTTTTTT. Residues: CASSLVSGSNEKLFF.

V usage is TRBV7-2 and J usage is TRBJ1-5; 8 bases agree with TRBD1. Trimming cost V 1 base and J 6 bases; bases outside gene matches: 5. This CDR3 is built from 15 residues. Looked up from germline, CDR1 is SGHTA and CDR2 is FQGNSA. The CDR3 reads CASSLGQGAAQPQHF. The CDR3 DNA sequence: TGTGCCAGCAGCTTAGGCCAGGGGGCGGCTCAGCCCCAGCATTTT.

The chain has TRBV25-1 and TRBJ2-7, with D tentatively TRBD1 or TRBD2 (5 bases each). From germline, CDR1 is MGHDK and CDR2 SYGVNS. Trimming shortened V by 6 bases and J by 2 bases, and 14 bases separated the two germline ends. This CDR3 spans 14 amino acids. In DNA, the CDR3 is TGTGCCAGCAGAGCCGGGGCCGGACCCTACGAGCAGTACTTC. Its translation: CASRAGAGPYEQYF.

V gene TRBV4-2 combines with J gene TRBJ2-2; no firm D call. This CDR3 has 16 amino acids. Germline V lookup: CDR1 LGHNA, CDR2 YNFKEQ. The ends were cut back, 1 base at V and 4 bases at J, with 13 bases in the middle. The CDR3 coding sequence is TGTGCCAGCAGCCAAGCCTGGGCTGGTATCACCGGGGAGCTGTTTTTT. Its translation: CASSQAWAGITGELFF.

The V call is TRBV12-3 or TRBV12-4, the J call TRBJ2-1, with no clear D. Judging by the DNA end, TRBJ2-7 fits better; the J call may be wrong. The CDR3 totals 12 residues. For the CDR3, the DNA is TGTGCCAGCAGGCGGATAAACAATGAGCAGTACTTC. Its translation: CASRRINNEQYF.

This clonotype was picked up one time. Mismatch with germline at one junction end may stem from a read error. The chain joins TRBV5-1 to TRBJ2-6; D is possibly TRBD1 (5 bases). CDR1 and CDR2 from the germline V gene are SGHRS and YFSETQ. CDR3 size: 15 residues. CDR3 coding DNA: TGCGCCAGCAGCGCGATAGACTCTGGGGCCAACGTCCCGACTTTC. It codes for CASSAIDSGANVPTF.

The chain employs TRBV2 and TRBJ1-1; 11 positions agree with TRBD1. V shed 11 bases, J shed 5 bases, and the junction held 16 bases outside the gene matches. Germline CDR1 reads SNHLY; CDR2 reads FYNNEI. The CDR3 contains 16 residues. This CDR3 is CADPQGQGAHTTEAFF. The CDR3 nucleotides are TGTGCCGACCCTCAAGGACAGGGGGCGCATACGACTGAAGCTTTCTTT.

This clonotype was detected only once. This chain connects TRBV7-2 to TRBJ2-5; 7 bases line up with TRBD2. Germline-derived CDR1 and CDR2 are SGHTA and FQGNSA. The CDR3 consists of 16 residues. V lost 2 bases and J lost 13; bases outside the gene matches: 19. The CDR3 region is CASSLRTSAWLGERYF. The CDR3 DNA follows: TGTGCCAGCAGCTTACGTACTAGCGCCTGGTTGGGGGAGCGGTACTTC.

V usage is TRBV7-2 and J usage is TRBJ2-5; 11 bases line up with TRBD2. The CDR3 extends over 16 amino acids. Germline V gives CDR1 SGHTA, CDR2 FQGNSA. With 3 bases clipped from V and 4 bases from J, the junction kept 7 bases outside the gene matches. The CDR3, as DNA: TGTGCCAGCAGCTTGGTTAGCGGGGGGGCCGGAGAGACCCAGTACTTC. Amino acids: CASSLVSGGAGETQYF.

The CDR3: CASSAQISSYEQYF. CDR3 DNA sequence: TGTGCCAGCAGTGCCCAGATTAGCTCCTACGAGCAGTACTTC. The chain joins TRBV12-3 or TRBV12-4 to TRBJ2-4, with D uncertain. The J call could be wrong; TRBJ2-7 is a better fit for the DNA end. The CDR3 covers 14 residues.

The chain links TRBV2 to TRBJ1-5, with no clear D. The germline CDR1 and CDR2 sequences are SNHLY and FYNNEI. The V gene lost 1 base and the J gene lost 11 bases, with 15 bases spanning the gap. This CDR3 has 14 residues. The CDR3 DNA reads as TGTGCCAGCAGTGAAGGTACGGAGGGCCAAGCCCAGCATTTT. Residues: CASSEGTEGQAQHF.